Listed below are T cell receptor beta chains from one sample, sequenced in a study of control samples from healthy donors and cancer patients. Assay used: immunoSEQ multiplex PCR; TCRdb lists only in-frame clones, some missing. The table shows approximately 94,000 clones, with approximately 90% occurring only once. The specimen was blood. The receptors originated from a woman aged 30 to 39 in good health. The conserved cysteine and the conserved F or W are not part of the CDR3 here. D genes are given only for firm matches.

TRBJ1-1,TRBV7-9,NA,ASSLEGNTEAF
TRBJ1-2,TRBV6-5,NA,ASSSVPSPGNYGYT
TRBJ2-1,TRBV5-1,NA,ASRERGSSYNEQF
TRBJ1-2,TRBV19,TRBD1,ASRPTGDHGYT
TRBJ2-7,TRBV2,NA,ASRGSGTDIYEQY
TRBJ2-1,TRBV2,NA,ASSVVLGRMNEQF
TRBJ1-1,TRBV11-2,NA,ASSPPPITEAF
TRBJ1-4,TRBV11-2,NA,ASSPGSANEKLF
TRBJ1-1,TRBV30,NA,AWSRMNTEAF
TRBJ1-2,TRBV5-1,TRBD1,ASSGHRGDAYGYT
TRBJ2-7,TRBV11-3,TRBD2,ASSLGATSGSEQY
TRBJ1-1,TRBV6-6,TRBD1,ASSPRGRYNLRGTEAF
TRBJ2-5,TRBV28,NA,ASSKQRGYAGQETQY
TRBJ2-5,TRBV7-2,NA,ASSSDLGETQY
TRBJ1-6,TRBV27,NA,ASSLSRAFGGNSPLH
TRBJ1-3,TRBV11-2,NA,ASSLELRQGGNTIY
TRBJ1-1,TRBV5-1,TRBD1,ASSLGLDRRNMNTEAF
TRBJ1-1,TRBV11-3,TRBD1,ASSFSQGAIAF
TRBJ1-1,TRBV10-2,NA,ASKSRMNTEAF
TRBJ1-5,TRBV6-5,NA,ASSYTYNQPQH
TRBJ2-2,TRBV7-2,TRBD2,ASSRGLAGVNGELF
TRBJ1-2,TRBV12-3/TRBV12-4,NA,ASSLDVYGYT
TRBJ2-3,TRBV28,TRBD2,ASSQGLLAGRSTDTQY
TRBJ2-7,TRBV7-7,TRBD1,ASSPGTGGYEQY
TRBJ2-3,TRBV9,NA,ASSARGKNPDTQY
TRBJ1-5,TRBV19,NA,ASRTTSGYSNQPQH
TRBJ2-1,TRBV19,TRBD2,ASLGAGERHEQF
TRBJ1-1,TRBV28,NA,AINRNTEAF
TRBJ1-5,TRBV2,NA,ASSDSGEPQH
TRBJ1-1,TRBV5-6,TRBD1,ASSFWGTGGLNTEAF
TRBJ1-6,TRBV15,NA,ATGGVRNSPLH
TRBJ1-5,TRBV28,NA,ASSLPRVSNQPQH
TRBJ2-5,TRBV7-9,NA,ASASGAVQETQY
TRBJ1-2,TRBV19,TRBD1,ASSIAGTGGYGYT
TRBJ1-4,TRBV5-4,TRBD1,ASSLDPQGSNEKLF
TRBJ1-5,TRBV27,NA,ASSPRTANQPQH
TRBJ2-7,TRBV29-1,NA,SVRQVYEQY
TRBJ1-6,TRBV28,TRBD1,ASSLWGGQGYNSPLH
TRBJ2-5,TRBV30,TRBD1,AWSVNRGPLETQY
TRBJ1-5,TRBV12-3/TRBV12-4,NA,ASSPEVRGPQH
TRBJ1-1,TRBV9,NA,ASSPYPNEAF
TRBJ1-1,TRBV19,NA,ASSMRAAGARTEAF
TRBJ2-7,TRBV7-2,TRBD1,ASSSGGYPSYEQY
TRBJ2-1,TRBV6-5,NA,ASRTTDSYNEQF
TRBJ2-3,TRBV9,NA,ASSLEGITDTQY